Following are 14 T cell receptor beta chains from one sample sequenced in a study of read filtering for tumor transcriptome and immune sequencing. Molecular barcoded adaptors covering alpha/delta and beta/gamma chains were used on approximately 440 ng RNA. TCRdb independently ran MiXCR on the reads; one entry per CDR3 protein. The sample comprises 30,000 to 40,000 distinct CDR3 sequences, about 15% of which are singletons, and around 19% rests with the top ten. Sequencing was performed on a population of CD138-negative cells sorted from bone marrow. These receptors were taken from a donor over 35 with multiple myeloma.

In this sample, this clonotype turned up many times. This chain connects TRBV15 to TRBJ2-1; TRBD2 agrees at 11 bases. This CDR3 has 18 amino acids. Germline V lookup: CDR1 LNHNV, CDR2 YYDKDF (reference sequence). J was trimmed by 6 bases and V by 4 bases; bases with no gene match: 14. CDR3 protein: CATSTRLAGRPPGNEQFF. In DNA form, the CDR3 reads TGTGCCACCAGCACCCGACTAGCGGGGCGACCGCCGGGCAATGAGCAGTTCTTC.

A note on this clonotype: Here the CDR3 omits its conserved ending phenylalanine or tryptophan, so a read error is the likely source. The chain combines TRBV13 with TRBJ2-1; 7 nucleotides agree with TRBD2. Per the germline V gene, CDR1 is PRHDT and CDR2 is FYEKMQ (reference sequence). The CDR3 is 19 amino acids. CDR3 amino acids: CASSGREEGLQSSYNGQFS. CDR3 sequence (DNA): TGTGCCAGCAGCGGTAGGGAGGAGGGACTACAGAGCTCCTACAATGGGCAGTTCTCC.

This clonotype is classed as medium-sized. The rearrangement uses TRBV7-2 and TRBJ2-1; D ambiguous. This CDR3 is built from 14 residues. In germline, CDR1 is SGHTA, CDR2 FQGNSA. The germline V and J ends were trimmed by 1 base and 9 bases, with 13 bases remaining between them. Here the CDR3 DNA reads TGTGCCAGCAGCTTAGAATACTTCTTGGGTGAGCAGTTCTTC. Translating it yields CASSLEYFLGEQFF.

This clonotype showed up many times. This chain joins TRBV7-2 and TRBJ2-5; D uncertain. The V end was cut by 2 bases, the J end by 4 bases, with 5 bases between. This CDR3 spans 12 amino acids. Looked up from germline, CDR1 is SGHTA and CDR2 is FQGNSA. CDR3 DNA sequence: TGTGCCAGCAGCTTAATTCTAGAGACCCAGTACTTC. This codes for CASSLILETQYF.

In this sample, this clonotype turned up many times. This chain connects TRBV6-6 to TRBJ2-1; tentatively, D is TRBD2 (6 bases). The CDR3 contains 15 residues. The germline CDR1 and CDR2 sequences are MNHNY and SVGAGI (reference sequence). Trimming left V 6 bases short and J 3 bases short, with 15 bases between. The CDR3 coding sequence is TGTGCCAGCAGGTCCGCGGGGAACGACTACAATGAGCAGTTCTTC. Translated: CASRSAGNDYNEQFF.

This clonotype was seen at least ten times. Since a much larger clone is just one base distant, this may be a read error. This chain connects TRBV4-1 to TRBJ2-1; TRBD1 aligns across 7 bases. Germline-derived CDR1 and CDR2 are MGHRA and YSYEKL. The CDR3 length is 15 residues. For the CDR3, the DNA is TGCGCCAGCAGACCCCCGGGACAGACTAACAATGGGCAGTTCTTC. This translates into CASRPPGQTNNGQFF.

This clonotype appeared many times. This sequence joins TRBV5-6 and TRBJ1-2, with 8 bases lining up with TRBD1. After removal of 4 bases from V and 0 bases from J, the junction contained 14 bases not matched to a gene. CDR1 and CDR2 from the germline V gene are SGHDT and YYEEEE. The CDR3 consists of 18 residues. CDR3 sequence reads: CASSPDRGSRFTNYGYTF. The CDR3 coding sequence is TGTGCCAGCAGCCCTGACAGGGGCAGTCGATTTACTAACTATGGCTACACCTTC.

The chain is built from TRBV21-1 and TRBJ2-2; TRBD1, as called in the table, went unchecked against the DNA. TRBV21-1 is assigned pseudogene status. The CDR3 sequence is 15 residues long. This CDR3 is CASSRNRDGTGELFF. CDR3 nucleotides: TGTGCCAGCAGCAGAAACCGGGACGGTACCGGGGAGCTGTTTTTT.

Worth noting for this clonotype: A much larger clone sits a single nucleotide away, making a read error possible. The CDR3 DNA follows: TGTGCCAGCAGTTACTGGGACTGGAAGAACACTGAAGCTTTCTTT. It translates to CASSYWDWKNTEAFF. The chain is built from TRBV6-1 and TRBJ1-1; perhaps TRBD1 as D (5 bases). This CDR3 contains 15 residues. With 5 bases removed from V and 1 base from J, the gap between germline ends came to 14 bases. Germline V lookup: CDR1 MNHNS, CDR2 SASEGT.

The sample holds many counts of this clonotype. The chain couples TRBV7-3 to TRBJ2-3; TRBD1 is a possible D gene (6 bases). This CDR3 has 14 residues. Trimming took 5 bases from V and 0 from J, leaving 9 bases between them. The germline V gene has CDR1 SGHTA and CDR2 FQGTGA. The CDR3 loop reads CASSPGQSTDTQYF. CDR3 DNA: TGTGCCAGCAGCCCTGGACAGAGCACAGATACGCAGTATTTT.

This clonotype was recorded many times. The chain is built from TRBV7-8 and TRBJ1-5; TRBD1 agrees at 9 bases. This CDR3 has 14 amino acids. Germline V gene data show CDR1 as SGHVS and CDR2 as FQNEAQ. V was pared by 7 bases and J by 6 bases, with 7 bases of the junction left unmatched. The DNA of the CDR3 is TGTGCCAGCAACCCGGGACAGGGATTTCAGCCCCAGCATTTT. Translation: CASNPGQGFQPQHF.

In this sample, this clonotype turned up many times. This chain joins TRBV9 and TRBJ1-4, with a tentative D call TRBD1 (5 bases). The CDR3 consists of 15 residues. Germline assignment: CDR1 SGDLS and CDR2 YYNGEE. V shed 0 bases and J shed 5 bases, with 11 bases lying between them. CDR3 sequence reads: CASSVGGTVNEKLFF. In DNA form, the CDR3 reads TGTGCCAGCAGCGTAGGAGGGACGGTGAATGAAAAACTGTTTTTT.

The chain couples TRBV5-1 to TRBJ2-5; tentatively, D is TRBD1 or TRBD2 (6 bases each). V shed 4 bases and J shed 3 bases, with 10 bases lying between them. Germline V CDR1 and CDR2: SGHRS, YFSETQ. The CDR3 length is 13 residues. For the CDR3, the DNA is TGCGCCAGCAGCCGTAGGGGGGAAGAGACCCAGTACTTC. Translation: CASSRRGEETQYF. Variable domain in full (rest from reference TRBV5-1 and TRBJ2-5): KAGVTQTPRYLIKTRGQQVTLSCSPISGHRSVSWYQQTPGQGLQFLFEYFSETQRNKGNFPGRFSGRQFSNSRSEMNVSTLELGDSALYLCASSRRGEETQYFGPGTRLLVL.

This clonotype was recorded at least ten times. V is TRBV4-2 and J is TRBJ2-6; 8 positions agree with TRBD2. The trim removed 0 bases at V and 0 bases at J, leaving 10 bases unmatched. CDR3 length equals 20 residues. CDR1 is LGHNA and CDR2 is YNFKEQ in the germline V gene. The chain's CDR3 is CASSQESAGGPSSGANVLTF. The CDR3 DNA reads TGTGCCAGCAGCCAAGAGTCCGCGGGGGGCCCAAGCTCTGGGGCCAACGTCCTGACTTTC.